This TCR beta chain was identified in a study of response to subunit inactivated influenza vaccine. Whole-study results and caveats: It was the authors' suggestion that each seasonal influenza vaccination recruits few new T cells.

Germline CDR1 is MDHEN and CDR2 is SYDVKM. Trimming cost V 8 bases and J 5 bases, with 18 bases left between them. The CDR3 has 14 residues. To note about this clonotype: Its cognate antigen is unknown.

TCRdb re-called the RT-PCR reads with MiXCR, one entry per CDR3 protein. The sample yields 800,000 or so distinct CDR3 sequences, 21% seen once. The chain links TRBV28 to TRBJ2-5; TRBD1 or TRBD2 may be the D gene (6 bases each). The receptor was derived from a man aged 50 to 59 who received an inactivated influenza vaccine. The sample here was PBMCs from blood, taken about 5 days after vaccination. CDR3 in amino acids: CASHDMGGLETQYF. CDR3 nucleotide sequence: TGTGCCAGCCACGACATGGGGGGCCTGGAGACCCAGTACTTC.